One sample yielded the 20 T cell receptor beta chains listed below, sequenced in a study of T cell repertoires in cytomegalovirus infection. TCRdb reanalysed the reads using MiXCR and keeps one entry per CDR3 protein. The sample lists approximately 200,000 distinct CDR3 sequences; over 25% were seen once. The sequenced sample was PBMCs. The receptor set was obtained from a human donor in good health (CMV status not recorded). Some clones in this sample may be carry-over from other donors' samples.

The chain has TRBV6-1 and TRBJ2-1; D is perhaps TRBD2 (6 bases). Trimming shortened V by 8 bases and J by 4 bases, and 15 bases separated the two germline ends. CDR3 length equals 14 residues. Germline CDR1 MNHNS, CDR2 SASEGT. CDR3 nucleotides: TGTGCCAGCGGCTCCGGGACTTTATACAATGAGCAGTTCTTC. It translates to CASGSGTLYNEQFF.

This clonotype was seen a few times. V usage is TRBV29-1 and J usage is TRBJ1-2, with D perhaps TRBD1 (5 bases). CDR1 and CDR2 (germline): SQVTM, ANQGSEA. The CDR3 runs to 15 residues. Trimming took 3 bases from V and 1 from J, leaving 15 bases between them. For the CDR3, the DNA is TGCAGCGTTGACGTTCCAGCCAGGGTTAACTATGGCTACACCTTC. Residues: CSVDVPARVNYGYTF.

The gene calls are TRBV20-1 and TRBJ1-1, with unresolved D. Germline CDR1 and CDR2: DFQATT and SNEGSKA (reference sequence). V was cut by 6 bases and J by 0 bases, with 8 bases left in between. This CDR3 is 12 amino acids long. The CDR3 region has the DNA TGCAGTGCGACACCCTTGAACACTGAAGCTTTCTTT. Translated: CSATPLNTEAFF.

The chain uses TRBV11-1 and TRBJ2-2, with D uncertain. The CDR3 loop spans 16 amino acids. V lost 4 bases and J lost 5, with 17 bases in between. Germline assignment: CDR1 SGHAT and CDR2 FQDESV (reference sequence). The DNA of the CDR3 is TGTGCCAGCAGCTACGACCGAGTTGAAGTGACCGGGGAGCTGTTTTTT. Translation gives CASSYDRVEVTGELFF. Using reference TRBV11-1 and TRBJ2-2 for the parts outside the CDR3, the full variable domain is EAEVAQSPRYKITEKSQAVAFWCDPISGHATLYWYRQILGQGPELLVQFQDESVVDDSQLPKDRFSAERLKGVDSTLKIQPAELGDSAMYLCASSYDRVEVTGELFFGEGSRLTVL.

This clonotype was picked up a small number of times. V usage is TRBV6-6 and J usage is TRBJ1-3; 7 nucleotides match TRBD1. From germline, CDR1 is MNHNY and CDR2 SVGAGI (reference sequence). The CDR3 has 18 residues. The V segment lost 6 bases and the J segment 0 bases; nucleotides outside the gene matches: 14. The CDR3 sequence: CASSHIPTGTFSGNTIYF. DNA for the CDR3: TGTGCCAGCAGCCATATCCCGACAGGGACCTTCTCTGGAAACACCATATATTTT.

In this sample, this clonotype turned up many times. The chain recombines TRBV7-2 with TRBJ1-1; tentatively, D is TRBD1 (6 bases). V was shortened by 4 bases and J by 2 bases, with 8 bases between the two germline ends. This CDR3 comprises 13 residues. From germline, CDR1 is SGHTA and CDR2 FQGNSA. The CDR3 nucleotides read TGTGCCAGCAGCTCGGGACAAAACACTGAAGCTTTCTTT. Translated, it gives CASSSGQNTEAFF.

CDR3 coding DNA: TGTGCCAGCAGCTGGGGACAGGGGACGAACTATGGCTACACCTTC. Its translation: CASSWGQGTNYGYTF. The chain links TRBV5-5 to TRBJ1-2, with 10 bases aligning to TRBD1. CDR3 length: 15 residues. Germline V gene data show CDR1 as SGHKS and CDR2 as YYEKEE (reference sequence). V trimming: 3 bases; J trimming: 2 bases; junction bases outside the gene matches: 4.

This clonotype was observed a few times. This rearrangement joins TRBV20-1 to TRBJ2-5; 16 bases map to TRBD2. The CDR3 sequence is 17 residues long. Germline V gene data show CDR1 as DFQATT and CDR2 as SNEGSKA (reference sequence). V shed 3 bases and J 7 bases; nucleotides not matched to a gene: 11. The CDR3 loop is CSASPGLAGGAAGTQYF. The CDR3 nucleotides are TGCAGTGCTAGTCCGGGACTAGCGGGGGGGGCCGCCGGGACCCAGTACTTC.

The rearrangement joins TRBV4-1 to TRBJ1-2; 7 bases fit TRBD1. Per germline, CDR1 MGHRA and CDR2 YSYEKL. The CDR3 covers 14 residues. The V gene end was trimmed by 4 bases and the J gene end by 3 bases; junction bases not matched to a gene: 5. The CDR3 sequence: CASSLIDRDYGYTF. CDR3 in DNA: TGCGCCAGCAGCCTCATAGACAGGGACTATGGCTACACCTTC.

This clonotype has a handful of counts. The chain carries TRBV7-2 and TRBJ1-1, with TRBD1 as a possible D gene (6 bases). From germline, CDR1 is SGHTA and CDR2 FQGNSA. The CDR3 is 15 amino acids. The V end was cut by 1 base, the J end by 1 base, with 10 bases between. CDR3 residues: CASSLGGGKNTEAFF. CDR3 in DNA: TGTGCCAGCAGCTTAGGGGGGGGCAAGAACACTGAAGCTTTCTTT. Supplemented by reference TRBV7-2 and TRBJ1-1, the full variable domain reads GAGVSQSPSNKVTEKGKDVELRCDPISGHTALYWYRQSLGQGLEFLIYFQGNSAPDKSGLPSDRFSAERTGGSVSTLTIQRTQQEDSAVYLCASSLGGGKNTEAFFGQGTRLTVV.

CDR3 DNA sequence: TGCAGTGCTAAGACAGGGGCAGGCACTGAAGCTTTCTTT. Translated: CSAKTGAGTEAFF. The V call is TRBV20-1, the J call TRBJ1-1, with TRBD1 identical over 8 bases. CDR1 and CDR2 (germline): DFQATT, SNEGSKA (reference sequence). The length of the CDR3 is 13 residues. The ends lost 4 bases at V and 4 bases at J; junction bases unmatched: 5.

This chain joins TRBV6-6 and TRBJ2-5; 9 bases are a match to TRBD1. V was clipped by 5 bases and J by 3 bases; unmatched bases: 7. This CDR3 is 15 amino acids long. Germline assignment: CDR1 MNHNY and CDR2 SVGAGI (reference sequence). This chain's CDR3 is CASSRLGTGKETQYF. The DNA for the CDR3 is TGTGCCAGCAGTCGCCTCGGGACAGGGAAAGAGACCCAGTACTTC.

A few counts support this clonotype. V usage is TRBV7-2 and J usage is TRBJ1-3; no reliable D call. V dropped 1 base and J dropped 0 bases, with 10 bases sitting between them. Germline V gene data show CDR1 as SGHTA and CDR2 as FQGNSA. The CDR3 loop spans 16 amino acids. The CDR3 here is CASSLGSDGSGNTIYF. In DNA form, the CDR3 reads TGTGCCAGCAGCTTAGGATCGGACGGCTCTGGAAACACCATATATTTT.

The chain carries TRBV14 and TRBJ2-7; D is perhaps TRBD1 (6 bases). The ends were cut back, 4 bases at V and 0 bases at J, with 13 bases in the middle. Per the germline V gene, CDR1 is SGHDN and CDR2 is FVKESK. This CDR3 is 15 amino acids long. The CDR3 DNA is TGTGCCAGCAGCCGTAGGCAGGGGAGCTCCTACGAGCAGTACTTC. It codes for CASSRRQGSSYEQYF. Using reference TRBV14 and TRBJ2-7 for the parts outside the CDR3, the full variable domain is EAGVTQFPSHSVIEKGQTVTLRCDPISGHDNLYWYRRVMGKEIKFLLHFVKESKQDESGMPNNRFLAERTGGTYSTLKVQPAELEDSGVYFCASSRRQGSSYEQYFGPGTRLTVT.

The rearrangement links TRBV20-1 to TRBJ1-3; D is undetermined. V lost 1 base to trimming and J lost 1 base, with 8 bases between them. CDR1 DFQATT and CDR2 SNEGSKA come from the germline V gene (reference sequence). There are 14 residues in the CDR3. The CDR3 DNA follows: TGCAGTGCTAGAGCCCTTCGGTCTGGAAACACCATATATTTT. The encoded protein is CSARALRSGNTIYF.

Only a few counts were recorded for this clonotype. The rearrangement uses TRBV25-1 and TRBJ1-2; maybe TRBD1 (6 bases). The V and J ends lost 10 bases and 4 bases respectively, with 16 bases between them. The CDR3 is 13 amino acids. CDR1 and CDR2 from the germline V gene are MGHDK and SYGVNS. CDR3 sequence: CATSVGQIYGYTF. DNA for the CDR3: TGTGCCACCTCGGTCGGACAGATCTATGGCTACACCTTC.

This clonotype was observed a handful of times. The chain employs TRBV12-3 or TRBV12-4 and TRBJ1-1; D ambiguous. Trimming removed 6 bases at V and 3 bases at J, with 11 bases between. This CDR3 region has 13 residues. The CDR3: CASSPSRDTEAFF. Here the CDR3 DNA reads TGTGCCAGCAGCCCCTCCCGGGACACTGAAGCTTTCTTT.

There are a few counts of this clonotype. CDR3 in amino acids: CASSLAQGSLTNEKLFF. CDR3 sequence (DNA): TGTGCCAGCAGCTTAGCCCAGGGGAGTCTTACTAATGAAAAACTGTTTTTT. The J gene is TRBJ1-4, the V gene TRBV7-8; possibly TRBD1 for D (6 bases). The germline gives CDR1 SGHVS, CDR2 FQNEAQ. The CDR3 covers 17 residues. V was pared by 0 bases and J by 2 bases, with 13 bases between.

The rearrangement links TRBV6-1 to TRBJ2-7, with 11 bases lining up with TRBD1. Germline V gene data show CDR1 as MNHNS and CDR2 as SASEGT. V was clipped by 6 bases and J by 2 bases; unmatched bases: 6. The CDR3 length is 15 residues. CDR3 sequence: CASRRGGQGAYEQYF. The CDR3 DNA sequence: TGTGCCAGCAGGAGGGGGGGACAGGGGGCCTACGAGCAGTACTTC.

This clonotype was seen a handful of times. V gene TRBV7-6 combines with J gene TRBJ1-4, with TRBD1 as a possible D gene (6 bases). Looked up from germline, CDR1 is SGHVS and CDR2 is FNYEAQ. Trimming shortened V by 3 bases and J by 4 bases, and 18 bases separated the two germline ends. The CDR3 loop spans 17 amino acids. CDR3: CASSFEPPGGGNEKLFF. The DNA for the CDR3 is TGTGCCAGCAGCTTTGAGCCCCCGGGGGGCGGTAATGAAAAACTGTTTTTT.